These T cell receptor beta chains were read from a single sample in a study of OX40 agonist ivuxolimab in advanced cancers. The method was immunoSEQ multiplex PCR; TCRdb's version includes in-frame clones alone and lacks a portion of them. This table has some 49,000 clones, roughly 80% appearing once. The source material was CD4+ or CD8+ T cells sorted from blood, sampled in a trial of the OX40 agonist ivuxolimab. These receptors were taken from an adult with an advanced solid tumor such as melanoma, head and neck, liver or kidney cancer. Each CDR3 is given without its conserved first and last residue. The order of the fields is J gene, V gene, CDR3 protein.

J gene: TRBJ2-5; V gene: TRBV6-6; CDR3 protein: ASSTLAGTQY
J gene: TRBJ1-1; V gene: TRBV5-1; CDR3 protein: ASSPDGREAF
J gene: TRBJ1-5; V gene: TRBV27; CDR3 protein: ASSGQYSNQPQH
J gene: TRBJ2-3; V gene: TRBV28; CDR3 protein: ASRGSHFTDTQY
J gene: TRBJ2-3; V gene: TRBV7-9; CDR3 protein: ASSLTPGLAGGQDTQY
J gene: TRBJ2-5; V gene: TRBV30; CDR3 protein: AWGPPQETQY
J gene: TRBJ1-5; V gene: TRBV18; CDR3 protein: ASSSPNQPQH
J gene: TRBJ2-3; V gene: TRBV13; CDR3 protein: ASSLGLSGVDTQY
J gene: TRBJ2-6; V gene: TRBV29-1; CDR3 protein: SVGGDGSGANVLT
J gene: TRBJ2-5; V gene: TRBV18; CDR3 protein: ASSPPAGLGETQY
J gene: TRBJ1-6; V gene: TRBV18; CDR3 protein: ASSPPVLGRRNSPLH
J gene: TRBJ1-1; V gene: TRBV5-8; CDR3 protein: ASSLSRGGPRTEAF
J gene: TRBJ2-5; V gene: TRBV10-3; CDR3 protein: AISEVQETQY
J gene: TRBJ1-4; V gene: TRBV7-9; CDR3 protein: ASSFPDREKLF
J gene: .; V gene: TRBV7-2; CDR3 protein: ASSPRSRTGSLEQY
J gene: TRBJ2-7; V gene: TRBV7-7; CDR3 protein: ASSLNGGAAEQY
J gene: TRBJ1-3; V gene: TRBV9; CDR3 protein: ASSSQSGPGNTIY
J gene: TRBJ1-5; V gene: TRBV6-5; CDR3 protein: ASSWGISGQPQH
J gene: TRBJ2-5; V gene: TRBV7-3; CDR3 protein: ASSFNAGGGETQY
J gene: TRBJ1-1; V gene: TRBV27; CDR3 protein: ASSPLWEITEAF
J gene: TRBJ1-2; V gene: TRBV5-1; CDR3 protein: ASSLGDRGPDGYT
J gene: TRBJ2-2; V gene: TRBV12-5; CDR3 protein: ASGFPRGKLF
J gene: TRBJ1-2; V gene: TRBV5-1; CDR3 protein: ASSPGANYGYT
J gene: TRBJ1-6; V gene: TRBV9; CDR3 protein: ASSLRQTQNSPLH
J gene: TRBJ1-4; V gene: TRBV5-1; CDR3 protein: ASRSDGKKLF
J gene: TRBJ2-2; V gene: TRBV7-7; CDR3 protein: ASKLAGAQNTGELF
J gene: TRBJ2-1; V gene: TRBV4-2; CDR3 protein: ASSVEGPEQF
J gene: TRBJ2-2; V gene: TRBV6-5; CDR3 protein: ASRAGRTGELF
J gene: TRBJ1-2; V gene: TRBV5-6; CDR3 protein: ASSEGGVRVRGYT
J gene: TRBJ2-7; V gene: TRBV6-6; CDR3 protein: ASSYSTAYEQY
J gene: TRBJ2-7; V gene: TRBV6-5; CDR3 protein: ASSYRPGPHEQY
J gene: TRBJ2-3; V gene: TRBV7-2; CDR3 protein: ASSLAAGLAASTDTQY
J gene: TRBJ2-5; V gene: TRBV5-1; CDR3 protein: ASSTMTGLGETQY
J gene: TRBJ2-6; V gene: TRBV11-3; CDR3 protein: ASSLGGSGANVLT
J gene: TRBJ2-2; V gene: TRBV29-1; CDR3 protein: SVGTTNTGELF
J gene: TRBJ2-7; V gene: TRBV5-4; CDR3 protein: ASKNTGHNTYEQY
J gene: TRBJ1-1; V gene: TRBV6-1; CDR3 protein: ASSEGQGWNTEAF
J gene: TRBJ2-2; V gene: TRBV5-1; CDR3 protein: ASSDRAGLHGGELF
J gene: TRBJ2-2; V gene: TRBV6-6; CDR3 protein: ASILGPNTGELF
J gene: TRBJ1-4; V gene: TRBV28; CDR3 protein: ASSGGGREKLF
J gene: TRBJ1-1; V gene: TRBV18; CDR3 protein: ASSPNRENTEAF
J gene: TRBJ1-1; V gene: TRBV7-3; CDR3 protein: ASSADRDTEAF
J gene: TRBJ1-3; V gene: TRBV18; CDR3 protein: ASSPMRERSGNTIY
J gene: TRBJ2-3; V gene: TRBV2; CDR3 protein: ASSSYRDRTDTQY
J gene: TRBJ1-3; V gene: TRBV5-1; CDR3 protein: ASRPAPGSGNTIY
J gene: TRBJ2-2; V gene: TRBV6-6; CDR3 protein: ASSYKGAHRGAV
J gene: TRBJ1-2; V gene: TRBV25-1; CDR3 protein: ASSPRDNYGYT
J gene: TRBJ2-3; V gene: TRBV10-3; CDR3 protein: AISGPRLAGEGTDTQY
J gene: TRBJ2-7; V gene: TRBV28; CDR3 protein: ASSIPGGRQW